One sample yielded the 22 T cell receptor beta chains listed below, sequenced in a study of blood T cell repertoires in COVID-19 (dated by TCRdb to about 2020). Library method: the immunoSEQ multiplex PCR assay. The clones in this table, taken by TCRdb from immuneACCESS, are in-frame only. Not every clone is retained; where verified, under half of the shortfall comes from an unresolved V gene, and the cause of the rest is unknown. This sample gives roughly 150,000 clones in total; approximately 90% of them show up just once. Approximately 2% of the sample rests with the top ten. The source material was peripheral blood. These receptors came from a man younger than 35 with acute or convalescent COVID-19.

This rearrangement joins TRBV6-5 to TRBJ1-1, with D tentatively TRBD1 (6 bases). Germline V CDR1 and CDR2: MNHEY, SVGAGI. The CDR3 consists of 15 residues. With 6 bases removed from V and 2 bases from J, the gap between germline ends came to 16 bases. As DNA, the CDR3 is TGTGCCAGCAGAAGGGGGTTCGGGGCCAACACTGAAGCTTTCTTT. This sequence encodes CASRRGFGANTEAFF.

The gene calls are TRBV27 and TRBJ1-1, with D uncertain. Trimming stripped 5 bases from V and 6 bases from J, with 16 bases between. CDR1 and CDR2 (germline): MNHEY, SMNVEV (reference sequence). The CDR3 extends over 14 amino acids. The CDR3 region is CASSPHPFKPEAFF. CDR3 in DNA: TGTGCCAGCAGTCCCCACCCCTTTAAGCCTGAAGCTTTCTTT.

This rearrangement joins TRBV6-5 to TRBJ2-4; D unclear. Germline CDR1 MNHEY, CDR2 SVGAGI. The CDR3 length is 15 residues. Trimming left V 5 bases short and J 0 bases short, with 11 bases between. Here the CDR3 reads CASSPRLLAKNIQYF. CDR3 DNA sequence: TGTGCCAGCAGTCCACGACTTTTAGCCAAAAACATTCAGTACTTC.

The chain recombines TRBV25-1 with TRBJ2-7; possible D gene TRBD1, 5 bases. V was trimmed by 11 bases and J by 3 bases, leaving 11 bases between them. CDR3 length: 11 amino acids. Germline V CDR1 and CDR2: MGHDK, SYGVNS. CDR3 amino acids: CAAQDGYEQYF. CDR3 DNA: TGTGCCGCACAGGACGGCTACGAGCAGTACTTC.

This chain connects TRBV2 to TRBJ1-4; 7 nucleotides align to TRBD1. CDR3 length: 14 residues. Germline-derived CDR1 and CDR2 are SNHLY and FYNNEI. The V segment lost 10 bases and the J segment 5 bases; nucleotides outside the gene matches: 10. CDR3 nucleotide sequence: TGTGCCACCAATGGAAGGGACAGAAATGAAAAACTGTTTTTT. Its protein product is CATNGRDRNEKLFF. Full variable domain (missing parts from reference TRBV2 and TRBJ1-4): EPEVTQTPSHQVTQMGQEVILRCVPISNHLYFYWYRQILGQKVEFLVSFYNNEISEKSEIFDDQFSVERPDGSNFTLKIRSTKLEDSAMYFCATNGRDRNEKLFFGSGTQLSVL.

This clone was seen once. This sequence joins TRBV7-6 and TRBJ2-1; D not resolved. Germline V gives CDR1 SGHVS, CDR2 FNYEAQ. This CDR3 spans 17 amino acids. Between the trimmed V and J ends, which lost 1 base and 4 bases, there was a span of 17 bases. The CDR3, as DNA: TGTGCCAGCAGCTTAGGGGCCCGTTCGGATGTTTACAATGAGCAGTTCTTC. This codes for CASSLGARSDVYNEQFF.

This chain connects TRBV2 to TRBJ2-7, with D unclear. V was trimmed by 5 bases and J by 0 bases, leaving 11 bases between them. Per germline, CDR1 SNHLY and CDR2 FYNNEI. The CDR3 spans 14 residues. CDR3 DNA: TGTGCCAGCAGTACCCAGGCAGCCTCCTACGAGCAGTACTTC. This codes for CASSTQAASYEQYF. The full variable domain, completed using reference TRBV2 and TRBJ2-7, is EPEVTQTPSHQVTQMGQEVILRCVPISNHLYFYWYRQILGQKVEFLVSFYNNEISEKSEIFDDQFSVERPDGSNFTLKIRSTKLEDSAMYFCASSTQAASYEQYFGPGTRLTVT.

This clone occurred once. This sequence joins TRBV5-1 and TRBJ1-1; 8 bases line up with TRBD1. Losses at the gene ends were 4 bases for V and 4 bases for J; bases not matched to a gene: 9. This CDR3 spans 15 amino acids. The V gene's germline CDR1 is SGHRS and CDR2 YFSETQ. In DNA form, the CDR3 reads TGCGCCAGCAGCCTGGAAGGACAGGGAGGCACTGAAGCTTTCTTT. It codes for CASSLEGQGGTEAFF.

The rearrangement joins TRBV20-1 to TRBJ2-1; the D gene is possibly TRBD1 (6 bases). V shed 3 bases and J shed 15 bases, with 15 bases lying between them. The length of the CDR3 is 11 residues. Germline CDR1 reads DFQATT; CDR2 reads SNEGSKA (reference sequence). CDR3 bases: TGCAGTGCTAGCCGACAGGTATCCCTGTTCTTC. Amino acid sequence: CSASRQVSLFF.

The chain couples TRBV11-3 to TRBJ2-1, with TRBD2 matching over 8 bases. This CDR3 is 14 amino acids long. In germline, CDR1 is SGHNT, CDR2 YENEEA. The V segment lost 1 base and the J segment 9 bases; nucleotides outside the gene matches: 5. CDR3 DNA: TGTGCCAGCAGCTTAGCGGGAGGGTCCGGTGAGCAGTTCTTC. Encoded protein: CASSLAGGSGEQFF.

This clone turned up a few times. The chain has TRBV9 and TRBJ2-1; 8 positions match TRBD2. The V gene's germline CDR1 is SGDLS and CDR2 YYNGEE. This CDR3 has 15 amino acids. V shed 0 bases, J shed 7 bases, and the junction held 6 bases outside the gene matches. CDR3 residues: CASSVDGRAWNEQFF. Written as DNA, the CDR3 is TGTGCCAGCAGCGTAGACGGGAGGGCCTGGAATGAGCAGTTCTTC.

This clone was observed a handful of times. The rearrangement links TRBV6-2 or TRBV6-3 to TRBJ1-2; D might be TRBD1 (5 bases). Trimming removed 2 bases from V and 4 bases from J, with 17 bases in between. The CDR3 has 16 residues. CDR1 is MNHEY and CDR2 is SVGEGT in the germline V gene. The CDR3 nucleotides read TGTGCCAGCAGTTACGGTTTGGTGCAGGGCAGCTATGGCTACACCTTC. Its translation: CASSYGLVQGSYGYTF.

There are a few counts of this clone. The genes are TRBV2 and TRBJ1-1; D may be TRBD1 (5 bases). The CDR3 has 13 residues. V shed 6 bases and J shed 1 base, with 9 bases lying between them. Germline V CDR1 and CDR2: SNHLY, FYNNEI. CDR3 sequence: CASSVTANTEAFF. CDR3 coding DNA: TGTGCCAGCAGCGTGACAGCGAACACTGAAGCTTTCTTT.

The V and J genes are TRBV5-1 and TRBJ1-6; 7 bases are shared with TRBD1. Germline CDR1 is SGHRS and CDR2 is YFSETQ. This CDR3 contains 15 residues. J was trimmed by 7 bases and V by 4 bases; bases with no gene match: 8. The CDR3 sequence: CASSGPGQKNSPLHF. Here the CDR3 DNA reads TGCGCCAGCAGCGGTCCGGGACAGAAGAATTCACCCCTCCACTTT.

The chain links TRBV15 to TRBJ2-3; 7 bases match TRBD2. The germline gives CDR1 LNHNV, CDR2 YYDKDF (reference sequence). Trimming cost V 0 bases and J 3 bases; bases outside gene matches: 3. This CDR3 has 15 residues. The CDR3 DNA reads as TGTGCCACCAGCAGAGAATCGGGAGGAACAGATACGCAGTATTTT. It is translated as CATSRESGGTDTQYF.

The V call is TRBV6-5, the J call TRBJ2-2; tentative D call: TRBD2 (6 bases). Per the germline V gene, CDR1 is MNHEY and CDR2 is SVGAGI. The CDR3 is 14 residues long. Trimming removed 8 bases at V and 3 bases at J, with 13 bases between. This chain's CDR3 is CASCAWGDTGELFF. The DNA for the CDR3 is TGTGCCAGCTGCGCGTGGGGGGACACCGGGGAGCTGTTTTTT.

The rearrangement links TRBV12-3 or TRBV12-4 to TRBJ1-2; a weak D match, TRBD1 (5 bases). The V end lost 7 bases, the J end lost 5 bases, and 11 bases lay between the germline ends. The CDR3 totals 12 residues. The CDR3 nucleotides read TGTGCCAGCAACGCGGGGGAATATGGCTACACCTTC. This gives the protein CASNAGEYGYTF.

The chain couples TRBV24-1 to TRBJ2-5; D unclear. The CDR3 runs to 13 residues. Germline V gives CDR1 KGHDR, CDR2 SFDVKD. The ends were cut back, 0 bases at V and 5 bases at J, with 6 bases in the middle. The CDR3 nucleotides read TGTGCCACCAGTGATTTGCTGCGGGAGACCCAGTACTTC. The encoded protein is CATSDLLRETQYF.

This clone was counted once. The V and J genes are TRBV24-1 and TRBJ2-2; tentatively, D is TRBD1 (5 bases). CDR1 is KGHDR, CDR2 SFDVKD, per germline. The CDR3 spans 15 residues. The V and J ends lost 2 bases and 5 bases respectively, with 11 bases between them. The CDR3 DNA is TGTGCCACCAGTGATTCGCGGCAGGGAACCGGGGAGCTGTTTTTT. Protein product: CATSDSRQGTGELFF.

The V call is TRBV18, the J call TRBJ2-7, with a tentative D call TRBD1 (5 bases). This CDR3 spans 17 amino acids. The germline V gene encodes CDR1 KGHSH and CDR2 LQKENI. V lost 0 bases to trimming and J lost 5 bases, with 20 bases between them. The CDR3 region is CASSPPLGQKVGDEQYF. CDR3 nucleotide sequence: TGTGCCAGCTCACCACCTTTAGGGCAGAAAGTAGGGGACGAGCAGTACTTC.

The V call is TRBV5-6, the J call TRBJ1-4, with a possible D match to TRBD1 (6 bases). With 2 bases removed from V and 6 bases from J, the gap between germline ends came to 17 bases. Per germline, CDR1 SGHDT and CDR2 YYEEEE. The CDR3 covers 16 residues. The CDR3 DNA is TGTGCCAGCAGCTTAAATCCAGGGGATGTTTATGAAAAACTGTTTTTT. Amino acid sequence: CASSLNPGDVYEKLFF.

The rearrangement uses TRBV6-4 and TRBJ1-5, with D maybe TRBD1 (5 bases). The CDR3 has 16 amino acids. The germline V gene encodes CDR1 MRHNA and CDR2 SNTAGT. V lost 5 bases to trimming and J lost 2 bases, with 16 bases between them. The CDR3, as DNA: TGTGCCAGCAGTTGTCCTCGTAGGGGTGGCAATCAGCCCCAGCATTTT. Encoded protein: CASSCPRRGGNQPQHF.